Sequencing of this T cell receptor beta chain was carried out in a study of blood T cell repertoires in COVID-19. Study background: COVID-19 samples, acute and convalescent, were from the United States, Italy and Spain. PBMCs, B-cell-depleted T cells, or T cells provided the cDNA or gDNA that made up the material.

Method: immunoSEQ multiplex PCR; TCRdb's copy keeps in-frame clones and lacks some. The repertoire has about 190,000 clones, roughly 84% of them found once; the top ten carry 2.5% to 3.5%. Germline V lookup: CDR1 SGHAT, CDR2 FQNNGV. This CDR3 is 13 amino acids long. Deletions cut 1 base from V and 7 bases from J, with 10 bases between. Adults between roughly 18 and 100 years of age took part from some 25 US areas. Source material: PBMCs or T cells enriched from blood (not recorded which). The source of this sequence is a woman aged 25-40 years who had recovered from COVID-19. The chain is built from TRBV11-2 and TRBJ1-2, with D hard to call. CDR3 region: CASSLVRGGGYTF. The CDR3 region has the DNA TGTGCCAGCAGCTTAGTCCGCGGAGGTGGCTACACCTTC.